The 13 T cell receptor beta chains below were found in one sample sequenced in a study of blood T cell repertoires in COVID-19. Only in-frame clones appear in the TCRdb table, and some are missing; sequencing was by immunoSEQ multiplex PCR. The table has over 110,000 clones, roughly 82% seen once. The sample was peripheral blood. Receptors were obtained from a man older than 75 with acute or convalescent COVID-19.

This chain links TRBV11-1 with TRBJ2-7; D is possibly TRBD1 (5 bases). The germline V gene encodes CDR1 SGHAT and CDR2 FQDESV (reference sequence). V was shortened by 1 base and J by 0 bases, with 10 bases between the two germline ends. This CDR3 region has 15 residues. In DNA form, the CDR3 reads TGTGCCAGCAGCTTAGGGCCAGGGTTCTCCTACGAGCAGTACTTC. This encodes CASSLGPGFSYEQYF.

The rearrangement uses TRBV5-4 and TRBJ2-2, with TRBD2 matching 10 bases. CDR1 and CDR2 from the germline V gene are SGHNT and YYREEE (reference sequence). The CDR3 spans 16 residues. V was clipped by 3 bases and J by 4 bases; unmatched bases: 6. CDR3 sequence reads: CASSSSGGSITGELFF. CDR3 DNA: TGTGCCAGCAGCTCTAGCGGGGGATCGATCACCGGGGAGCTGTTTTTT.

Ten or more counts support this clone. This rearrangement joins TRBV30 to TRBJ1-4; 7 positions match TRBD1. Germline CDR1 is GTSNPN and CDR2 is SVGIG (reference sequence). V lost 5 bases, J lost 5 bases, and 8 bases stayed unmatched. The CDR3 contains 14 residues. The chain's CDR3 is CAWSSDRRNEKLFF. For the CDR3, the DNA is TGTGCCTGGTCCTCGGACAGGCGAAATGAAAAACTGTTTTTT.

The rearrangement uses TRBV4-3 and TRBJ1-1, with D maybe TRBD1 (6 bases). CDR1 LGHNA and CDR2 YSLEER come from the germline V gene. Trimming cost V 2 bases and J 0 bases, with 19 bases left between them. This CDR3 region has 18 residues. The CDR3 region has the DNA TGCGCCAGCAGCCAATTGGGCCTTGGACAGTATATGAACACTGAAGCTTTCTTT. Its translation is CASSQLGLGQYMNTEAFF.

This clone was found a few times. This sequence joins TRBV18 and TRBJ2-5, with no clear D. Germline-derived CDR1 and CDR2 are KGHSH and LQKENI. Trimming removed 1 base at V and 1 base at J, with 13 bases between. The CDR3 loop spans 16 amino acids. CDR3 residues: CASSPLTTNTQETQYF. The CDR3, as DNA: TGTGCCAGCTCACCACTTACTACGAATACCCAAGAGACCCAGTACTTC.

This clone has a handful of counts. The rearrangement joins TRBV5-5 to TRBJ2-6; D is perhaps TRBD2 (7 bases). CDR3 length: 17 amino acids. CDR1 is SGHKS and CDR2 is YYEKEE in the germline V gene (reference sequence). V lost 5 bases and J lost 2, with 17 bases in between. DNA of the CDR3: TGTGCCAGCAGAGCGGGACAACCTGGGGCTGGGGCCAACGTCCTGACTTTC. Its protein product is CASRAGQPGAGANVLTF. The variable domain in full, with the rest retrieved from reference TRBV5-5 and TRBJ2-6, is DAGVTQSPTHLIKTRGQQVTLRCSPISGHKSVSWYQQVLGQGPQFIFQYYEKEERGRGNFPDRFSARQFPNYSSELNVNALLLGDSALYLCASRAGQPGAGANVLTFGAGSRLTVL.

This clone showed up just a few times. The V gene is TRBV9, the J gene TRBJ2-2; TRBD1 might be the D (6 bases). Germline V gene data show CDR1 as SGDLS and CDR2 as YYNGEE. The CDR3 totals 18 residues. Between the trimmed V and J ends, which lost 4 bases and 0 bases, there was a span of 19 bases. CDR3 DNA: TGTGCCAGCAGCCTCCGGGACACTTATGCTGCGAACACCGGGGAGCTGTTTTTT. It encodes CASSLRDTYAANTGELFF.

The chain recombines TRBV27 with TRBJ1-5, with a weak D call TRBD1 (5 bases). CDR3 length equals 16 residues. V was shortened by 1 base and J by 3 bases, with 13 bases between the two germline ends. Germline V gives CDR1 MNHEY, CDR2 SMNVEV (reference sequence). For the CDR3, the DNA is TGTGCCAGCAGTTTATGGGGCAACGGAGACAATCAGCCCCAGCATTTT. Residues: CASSLWGNGDNQPQHF.

This clone was recorded only once. This rearrangement joins TRBV6-4 to TRBJ2-2, with D possibly being TRBD2 (5 bases). The CDR3 is 13 residues long. The germline V gene has CDR1 MRHNA and CDR2 SNTAGT. Trimming took 0 bases from V and 7 from J, leaving 6 bases between them. The CDR3 is CASSDSRDGELFF. CDR3 coding DNA: TGTGCCAGCAGTGACTCGAGGGACGGGGAGCTGTTTTTT.

The chain has TRBV7-2 and TRBJ2-1; 13 bases are a match to TRBD2. There are 17 residues in the CDR3. Per germline, CDR1 SGHTA and CDR2 FQGNSA. The ends lost 4 bases at V and 8 bases at J; junction bases unmatched: 11. The CDR3 protein is CASSWEIGTSGDHEQFF. CDR3 nucleotides: TGTGCCAGCAGCTGGGAGATCGGGACTAGCGGGGACCATGAGCAGTTCTTC.

J is TRBJ1-1 and V is TRBV6-6; TRBD1 matches at 9 bases. The CDR3 consists of 14 residues. The germline gives CDR1 MNHNY, CDR2 SVGAGI (reference sequence). Losses at the gene ends were 7 bases for V and 3 bases for J; bases not matched to a gene: 6. CDR3 protein: CASKDRGDYTEAFF. The CDR3 DNA reads TGTGCCAGCAAGGACAGGGGCGACTACACTGAAGCTTTCTTT.

This clone was recorded a few times. Other DNA sequences of this sample code for an identical CDR3. CDR3 sequence (DNA): TGTGCCAGCAGTTCAAACTCTGGGGCCAACGTCCTGACTTTC. Amino acid sequence: CASSSNSGANVLTF. J is TRBJ2-6 and V is TRBV27; D gene ambiguous. Trimming took off 4 bases at V and 0 bases at J, with 4 bases between the two ends. This CDR3 comprises 14 residues. CDR1 is MNHEY, CDR2 SMNVEV, per germline (reference sequence).

Details on this clone: The sample carries other DNA sequences with the same CDR3. The gene calls are TRBV7-3 and TRBJ2-7; 8 bases are shared with TRBD2. The J segment lost 2 bases and the V segment lost 1 base, leaving 1 base of the junction unmatched. Germline-derived CDR1 and CDR2 are SGHTA and FQGTGA. This CDR3 spans 14 amino acids. The CDR3 loop is CASSLSGGPYEQYF. The DNA for the CDR3 is TGTGCCAGCAGCTTAAGCGGGGGGCCCTACGAGCAGTACTTC. The whole variable domain, remainder taken from reference TRBV7-3 and TRBJ2-7, is GAGVSQTPSNKVTEKGKYVELRCDPISGHTALYWYRQSLGQGPEFLIYFQGTGAADDSGLPNDRFFAVRPEGSVSTLKIQRTERGDSAVYLCASSLSGGPYEQYFGPGTRLTVT.